The rows below give T cell receptor beta chains drawn from one sample of a study of read filtering for tumor transcriptome and immune sequencing. In TCRdb, the reads were re-called with MiXCR into one record per CDR3 protein. The repertoire holds 8,500 to 9,500 distinct CDR3 sequences, with about 15% as singletons. Sequenced: a population of CD138-negative cells sorted from bone marrow. These receptors were obtained from a donor aged 40 or over with multiple myeloma. The conserved cysteine and the conserved F or W are not part of the CDR3 here. A D gene is named only where the DNA matches it firmly. Clone size appears in some rows only: once, few, many, or a class for an expanded clone.

V gene	clone size	D gene	J gene	CDR3 protein
TRBV12-3/TRBV12-4	-	TRBD2	TRBJ2-1	ASSLGAGGLYNEQF
TRBV20-1	many	TRBD1	TRBJ1-5	SARTGSGNQPQH
TRBV15	many	-	TRBJ2-2	ATSRDYNTGELF
TRBV7-3	many	-	TRBJ2-3	ASSSVVADTQY
TRBV11-3	many	TRBD2	TRBJ2-3	ASSYYQGLVAYTDTQY
TRBV20-1	medium-sized	TRBD2	TRBJ2-1	SARPRTSGSSYEQF
TRBV20-1	many	-	TRBJ1-5	SARLDSNQPQH
TRBV20-1	few	-	TRBJ2-1	SAELVHNGQF
TRBV20-1	medium-sized	-	TRBJ2-1	SARDIWGSSYNEQF
TRBV30	few	-	TRBJ1-2	AWSVGVLGGYT
TRBV20-1	many	-	TRBJ2-5	SASRQEETQY
TRBV20-1	many	TRBD2	TRBJ2-1	SAGLAGGRKSNEQF
TRBV20-1	many	-	TRBJ2-2	SATSNTGELF
TRBV12-3/TRBV12-4	medium-sized	-	TRBJ2-1	ASIKSGGTNEQF
TRBV19	medium-sized	-	TRBJ1-5	ASRPAIQGRSQPQH
TRBV29-1	many	TRBD1	TRBJ1-1	SAGTGPTEAF
TRBV4-3	few	TRBD1	TRBJ1-5	ASSQEGRDSTFYSSQPQH
TRBV5-1	many	-	TRBJ1-1	ASSSSGGMNTEAF
TRBV7-9	-	TRBD1	TRBJ2-1	ASSPGTGQL
TRBV12-3/TRBV12-4	many	-	TRBJ2-7	ASSLGGFYEQY
TRBV29-1	many	TRBD1	TRBJ2-7	SVDLGTGAYEQY
TRBV30	many	TRBD2	TRBJ2-1	AWSVASGGHEQF
TRBV5-1	many	TRBD2	TRBJ2-5	ASSTAGTSATETQY
TRBV2	many	TRBD1	TRBJ2-3	ASSRAGTETWDTQY
TRBV9	many	TRBD2	TRBJ2-1	ASSVGSGIVNEQF
TRBV5-4	many	TRBD2	TRBJ2-3	ASSAGGRRTDTQY
TRBV20-1	medium-sized	TRBD1	TRBJ2-1	SAREQGSLWNEQF
TRBV2	many	TRBD1	TRBJ2-1	ASSPRGGSTHNEQF
TRBV10-3	many	-	TRBJ2-3	AIGAQPGPDTQY
TRBV7-2	many	-	TRBJ2-5	ASSLGGGQEETQY
TRBV20-1	many	TRBD1	TRBJ2-7	SARVTGGTYEQY
TRBV28	medium-sized	-	TRBJ1-5	ASSYTRQKGNQPQH
TRBV18	medium-sized	TRBD2	TRBJ2-5	ASSPRTSAQETQY
TRBV12-3/TRBV12-4	many	-	TRBJ2-5	ASSLDSRETQY
TRBV2	many	TRBD1	TRBJ2-7	ASYRDRGNEQY
TRBV29-1	-	-	TRBJ1-4	SVDLIGEKLL
TRBV24-1	medium-sized	-	TRBJ2-6	ATGRGNVLT
TRBV4-1	many	-	TRBJ2-2	ASSQEGITGELF
TRBV5-6	-	-	TRBJ1-1	ASSPRGAAVNTEAF
TRBV18	medium-sized	-	TRBJ1-6	ASSMEAYNSPLH
TRBV14	many	-	TRBJ2-3	ASSQEGRDTQY
TRBV7-2	-	-	TRBJ2-7	ASSLSRDSGYKQY
TRBV12-3/TRBV12-4	medium-sized	TRBD1	TRBJ2-1	ASRPGTGSNNEQF
TRBV29-1	-	-	TRBJ2-7	SVGVRAYEQY
TRBV6-1	few	-	TRBJ1-6	ASSALGTGHNSPLH
TRBV2	many	-	TRBJ2-1	ASHNGRGGYNEQF
TRBV20-1	many	-	TRBJ2-3	SARTWGDTQY
TRBV28	medium-sized	TRBD2	TRBJ2-1	ASSSSGGAHNEQF
TRBV7-6	many	-	TRBJ1-1	ASSPLVLNTEAF
TRBV29-1	-	-	TRBJ2-1	SVEGFGTNDNGQF
TRBV6-2/TRBV6-3	many	TRBD1	TRBJ2-5	ASSRGQAARGETQY
TRBV4-2	medium-sized	-	TRBJ2-6	ASSQDLTSGANVLT
TRBV12-3/TRBV12-4	many	-	TRBJ1-4	ASSDNRQGEKLF
TRBV27	few	-	TRBJ2-3	ASSLLVSSDTQY
TRBV7-2	-	-	TRBJ2-3	ASSLTGTIPDTRY
TRBV12-3/TRBV12-4	medium-sized	TRBD2	TRBJ2-1	ASSLWGTSGNNEQF
TRBV3-1	many	-	TRBJ1-2	ASRQGEGRASHGYT
TRBV15	many	-	TRBJ2-7	ATSRSDEQY